This T cell receptor (beta chain) emerged from a study of cytomegalovirus exposure and HLA in healthy donors. The primer mix had 60 Vbeta and 13 Jbeta primers. Profiled with immunoSEQ multiplex PCR; TCRdb holds only in-frame clones, not every one. The sample shows some 90,000 clones, 80% of them seen only once. The CDR3 is 15 amino acids. With V trimmed by 1 base and J by 6 bases, 6 bases remained unmatched. Per the germline V gene, CDR1 is MGHRA and CDR2 is YSYEKL. The clonotype comes from a man in his forties or fifties in good health and CMV-seropositive. The chain recombines TRBV4-1 with TRBJ2-3, with 8 bases matching TRBD1. Specimen: PBMCs. CDR3 amino acids: CASSQGTGPGDTQYF. The CDR3 DNA reads TGCGCCAGCAGCCAAGGGACAGGGCCGGGGGATACGCAGTATTTT.